The 10 T cell receptor beta chains given below trace back to one sample, sequenced in a study of cytotoxic CD8 clonotypes in ibrutinib-treated CLL. Clones were read by immunoSEQ multiplex PCR, and TCRdb kept only the in-frame ones, dropping some. The sample has fewer than 150,000 clones; roughly 84% are singletons. Sequenced material: PBMCs, taken after 24 months of ibrutinib treatment. The receptors were gathered from a human donor with chronic lymphocytic leukemia.

This clone was seen only a few times. This chain joins TRBV7-2 and TRBJ2-7, with D perhaps matching TRBD2 (6 bases). Trimming pared 5 bases from V and 2 bases from J, leaving 13 bases between. The CDR3 spans 14 residues. Germline CDR1 and CDR2: SGHTA and FQGNSA. In DNA form, the CDR3 reads TGTGCCAGCAGCCTTGGGACTGCAACCTACGAGCAGTACTTC. It is translated as CASSLGTATYEQYF.

This clone was observed a handful of times. The V and J genes are TRBV4-3 and TRBJ2-2, with D tentatively TRBD1 (6 bases). The CDR3 runs to 18 residues. In germline, CDR1 is LGHNA, CDR2 YSLEER. V lost 0 bases to trimming and J lost 6 bases, with 20 bases between them. The CDR3 here is CASSQDPLAAGAAGELFF. CDR3 coding DNA: TGCGCCAGCAGCCAAGATCCTCTGGCAGCAGGGGCAGCCGGGGAGCTGTTTTTT.

This clone appeared a single time. V is TRBV18 and J is TRBJ2-5; 7 nucleotides agree with TRBD1. This CDR3 contains 15 residues. Per the germline V gene, CDR1 is KGHSH and CDR2 is LQKENI. J was trimmed by 4 bases and V by 1 base; bases with no gene match: 6. The CDR3 loop reads CASSPLQGFGETQYF. In DNA form, the CDR3 reads TGTGCCAGCTCACCACTACAGGGGTTTGGAGAGACCCAGTACTTC.

The V call is TRBV5-4, the J call TRBJ1-1; no firm D call. The germline V and J ends were trimmed by 6 bases and 3 bases, with 12 bases remaining between them. This CDR3 is 13 amino acids long. Germline lookup yields CDR1 SGHNT and CDR2 YYREEE (reference sequence). The DNA of the CDR3 is TGTGCCAGCAACGCCCGGGGTGACACTGAAGCTTTCTTT. It is translated as CASNARGDTEAFF. Full variable domain (missing parts from reference TRBV5-4 and TRBJ1-1): ETGVTQSPTHLIKTRGQQVTLRCSSQSGHNTVSWYQQALGQGPQFIFQYYREEENGRGNFPPRFSGLQFPNYSSELNVNALELDDSALYLCASNARGDTEAFFGQGTRLTVV.

This clone came up once. V usage is TRBV30 and J usage is TRBJ1-1, with D tentatively TRBD1 (5 bases). Trimming removed 5 bases at V and 4 bases at J, with 11 bases between. This CDR3 is 12 amino acids long. Looked up from germline, CDR1 is GTSNPN and CDR2 is SVGIG (reference sequence). CDR3 in amino acids: CAWDSGGTEAFF. The CDR3 DNA reads TGTGCCTGGGACTCCGGGGGCACTGAAGCTTTCTTT.

The genes are TRBV7-3 and TRBJ2-5, with no clear D. V was trimmed by 5 bases and J by 5 bases, leaving 12 bases between them. Germline V CDR1 and CDR2: SGHTA, FQGTGA. This CDR3 region has 13 residues. For the CDR3, the DNA is TGTGCCAGCAGCACCGCTCCCCGGGAGACCCAGTACTTC. Its translation: CASSTAPRETQYF.

The chain couples TRBV7-2 to TRBJ2-1, with TRBD2 matching over 9 bases. Trimming removed 1 base from V and 9 bases from J; junction bases left unmatched: 10. Germline assignment: CDR1 SGHTA and CDR2 FQGNSA. CDR3 length equals 16 residues. Written as DNA, the CDR3 is TGTGCCAGCAGCTTAGTGGCGGGGGGGCCAGCCCGTGAGCAGTTCTTC. It encodes CASSLVAGGPAREQFF.

The chain employs TRBV7-2 and TRBJ2-7; 8 bases agree with TRBD1. CDR1 and CDR2 (germline): SGHTA, FQGNSA. This CDR3 is built from 18 residues. The V segment lost 4 bases and the J segment 7 bases; nucleotides outside the gene matches: 21. DNA for the CDR3: TGTGCCAGCAGCTCTTCTCTACCCCCAGGGACAGGTTTCGATGAGCAGTACTTC. It is translated as CASSSSLPPGTGFDEQYF.

In DNA form, the CDR3 reads TGTGCCAGCAGCTTGGGACTAGCGGGGGGGCCGAGCACAGATACGCAGTATTTT. This translates into CASSLGLAGGPSTDTQYF. This chain uses TRBV7-9 with TRBJ2-3, with TRBD2 matching 16 bases. Germline values: CDR1 SEHNR, CDR2 FQNEAQ (reference sequence). CDR3 length: 18 residues. Losses at the gene ends were 3 bases for V and 0 bases for J; bases not matched to a gene: 3.

V is TRBV27 and J is TRBJ2-1; D may match TRBD1 or TRBD2 (6 bases each). The V end was cut by 4 bases, the J end by 4 bases, with 17 bases between. The germline V gene encodes CDR1 MNHEY and CDR2 SMNVEV (reference sequence). The CDR3 spans 16 residues. The CDR3 reads CASSSRGPMGYNEQFF. For the CDR3, the DNA is TGTGCCAGCAGTTCCCGGGGGCCGATGGGATACAATGAGCAGTTCTTC.